This T cell receptor (beta chain) comes out of a study of cytomegalovirus exposure and HLA in healthy donors. This CDR3 contains 16 residues. The V and J ends lost 2 bases and 5 bases respectively, with 16 bases between them. Per the germline V gene, CDR1 is SGHTA and CDR2 is FQGNSA. Comments on this clone: What it binds is unknown.

The PCR used 60 Vbeta and 13 Jbeta primers. Original analysis: Among the unique TCR beta chains that a later analysis counted, about 84 million in all, roughly 9.9 million were shared. Assay: immunoSEQ multiplex PCR; the TCRdb copy retains only in-frame clones and omits some. For V, J and clone size, that table is used; D and trimming come from the DNA. The table has 170,000 or so clones, over 75% seen once; the top ten hold 1%. Study findings and constraints: A classifier reportedly called cytomegalovirus status with high sensitivity and specificity.

The genes are TRBV7-2 and TRBJ1-5, with a possible D match to TRBD1 (5 bases). This TCR came from a woman aged 45 to 65 in good health and CMV-seropositive. The sample was PBMCs. The DNA of the CDR3 is TGTGCCAGCAGCTTAAGGGTGTCAGGGACTCATCAGCCCCAGCATTTT. It translates to CASSLRVSGTHQPQHF.